These T cell receptor beta chains were read from a single sample in a study of T cells after yellow fever vaccination. TCRdb used MiXCR to reprocess the 5' RACE reads, holding one entry per CDR3 protein. The sample has about 360,000 distinct CDR3 sequences, about 6.2% seen once. The source material was PBMCs, sampled 5 days after the yellow fever booster vaccination. The receptors here all came from a man younger than 45 who received the YFV17D yellow fever vaccine. Both conserved end residues are trimmed from each CDR3. A D gene is named only where the DNA matches it firmly. The listing skips clone size in some rows; elsewhere it reads once, few, many or a size class.

v_gene: TRBV15; abundance: many; d_gene: -; j_gene: TRBJ1-2; CDR3aa: ATSRSAYGYT
v_gene: TRBV7-9; abundance: few; d_gene: TRBD1; j_gene: TRBJ2-5; CDR3aa: ASSPSPGQGSQY
v_gene: TRBV18; abundance: -; d_gene: -; j_gene: TRBJ2-3; CDR3aa: ASSPQGGNTQY
v_gene: TRBV20-1; abundance: many; d_gene: TRBD2; j_gene: TRBJ2-1; CDR3aa: SAIYGGRGEQF
v_gene: TRBV7-2; abundance: many; d_gene: -; j_gene: TRBJ2-3; CDR3aa: ASSLALALRGDTQY
v_gene: TRBV27; abundance: few; d_gene: -; j_gene: TRBJ2-7; CDR3aa: ASSFLGAEQY
v_gene: TRBV5-1; abundance: -; d_gene: -; j_gene: TRBJ1-2; CDR3aa: ASSKADSNYGYT
v_gene: TRBV7-8; abundance: few; d_gene: -; j_gene: TRBJ2-2; CDR3aa: ASSAAGSATGELF
v_gene: TRBV18; abundance: -; d_gene: -; j_gene: TRBJ2-2; CDR3aa: ASSPRGVAAVIGELF
v_gene: TRBV18; abundance: -; d_gene: TRBD2; j_gene: TRBJ2-1; CDR3aa: ASSPTGLAGGDEQF
v_gene: TRBV12-3/TRBV12-4; abundance: -; d_gene: -; j_gene: TRBJ1-2; CDR3aa: ASSLDSSYYGYT
v_gene: TRBV7-9; abundance: many; d_gene: TRBD1; j_gene: TRBJ2-7; CDR3aa: ASSLGDRVYEQY
v_gene: TRBV18; abundance: many; d_gene: -; j_gene: TRBJ2-7; CDR3aa: ASSQGSSYEQY
v_gene: TRBV12-3/TRBV12-4; abundance: -; d_gene: -; j_gene: TRBJ2-5; CDR3aa: ASSPSGLVGTQY
v_gene: TRBV7-2; abundance: -; d_gene: -; j_gene: TRBJ2-5; CDR3aa: AAGQGGGETLY
v_gene: TRBV7-2; abundance: -; d_gene: TRBD2; j_gene: TRBJ2-5; CDR3aa: ASRAGGSETQY
v_gene: TRBV10-3; abundance: -; d_gene: -; j_gene: TRBJ2-7; CDR3aa: AISAGYEQY
v_gene: TRBV4-3; abundance: few; d_gene: TRBD2; j_gene: TRBJ2-7; CDR3aa: ASSQNLAGGLSYEQY
v_gene: TRBV25-1; abundance: many; d_gene: -; j_gene: TRBJ1-2; CDR3aa: ASRGVGGDGYT
v_gene: TRBV7-2; abundance: many; d_gene: -; j_gene: TRBJ2-5; CDR3aa: ASSLVGNKQETQY
v_gene: TRBV7-6; abundance: few; d_gene: -; j_gene: TRBJ1-6; CDR3aa: ASSPKGNNSPLH
v_gene: TRBV18; abundance: many; d_gene: -; j_gene: TRBJ2-2; CDR3aa: ASSTGLSVLGELF
v_gene: TRBV5-1; abundance: many; d_gene: TRBD1; j_gene: TRBJ2-5; CDR3aa: ASSFTGEQETQY
v_gene: TRBV12-3/TRBV12-4; abundance: few; d_gene: TRBD2; j_gene: TRBJ2-5; CDR3aa: ASSPWGGGETQY
v_gene: TRBV4-3; abundance: few; d_gene: -; j_gene: TRBJ2-1; CDR3aa: ASSHAEHNEQF
v_gene: TRBV4-2; abundance: few; d_gene: -; j_gene: TRBJ1-5; CDR3aa: ASSQGRGANNQPQH
v_gene: TRBV3-1; abundance: many; d_gene: -; j_gene: TRBJ1-2; CDR3aa: ASSQPGTFYLYGYT
v_gene: TRBV4-3; abundance: few; d_gene: -; j_gene: TRBJ2-7; CDR3aa: ASSPYPRDPYEQY
v_gene: TRBV7-2; abundance: -; d_gene: -; j_gene: TRBJ2-3; CDR3aa: ASSFSVKSTDTQY
v_gene: TRBV7-2; abundance: many; d_gene: -; j_gene: TRBJ2-3; CDR3aa: ASSFRGADTQY
v_gene: TRBV11-1; abundance: few; d_gene: -; j_gene: TRBJ2-1; CDR3aa: ASSRRPLKKLLHNEQF
v_gene: TRBV7-2; abundance: many; d_gene: TRBD2; j_gene: TRBJ2-1; CDR3aa: ASSLALAANEQF
v_gene: TRBV3-1; abundance: -; d_gene: TRBD2; j_gene: TRBJ2-7; CDR3aa: ASSRATSGSPEQY
v_gene: TRBV5-8; abundance: many; d_gene: -; j_gene: TRBJ1-2; CDR3aa: ASSLRTGRSYGYT
v_gene: TRBV12-3/TRBV12-4; abundance: -; d_gene: -; j_gene: TRBJ2-7; CDR3aa: ASSFDRRYEQY
v_gene: TRBV11-2; abundance: -; d_gene: TRBD2; j_gene: TRBJ2-5; CDR3aa: ASSLAGGRKETQY
v_gene: TRBV27; abundance: few; d_gene: -; j_gene: TRBJ1-6; CDR3aa: ASSPRPSGYNSPLH
v_gene: TRBV5-1; abundance: few; d_gene: TRBD2; j_gene: TRBJ2-1; CDR3aa: ASSLSPKGSGRVYEQF
v_gene: TRBV2; abundance: many; d_gene: TRBD1; j_gene: TRBJ1-1; CDR3aa: ASRGQGNTEAF
v_gene: TRBV20-1; abundance: few; d_gene: -; j_gene: TRBJ1-4; CDR3aa: SAYYSNSEKLF
v_gene: TRBV4-3; abundance: -; d_gene: -; j_gene: TRBJ1-5; CDR3aa: ASSQEIYGQPQH
v_gene: TRBV5-5; abundance: many; d_gene: -; j_gene: TRBJ2-2; CDR3aa: ASSLQGLAGELF
v_gene: TRBV29-1; abundance: few; d_gene: TRBD2; j_gene: TRBJ2-7; CDR3aa: SALAGDTYEQY
v_gene: TRBV20-1; abundance: many; d_gene: TRBD2; j_gene: TRBJ2-1; CDR3aa: SAWTSGPYNEQF